The entry below describes one T cell receptor (beta chain). The antigen is undetermined. These data are taken from a study of T-cell memory formation after mild COVID-19. Overall study context: For the most part, TCR clusters were specific to one donor. The study, taken as a whole, reports: The study found contracting CD4+ clones mainly in CM and EM and contracting CD8+ clones in EMRA. Specificity for SARS-CoV-2 was not confirmed among the second-wave clones peaking on day 37. Pre-infection memory carried some responding clones, suggesting that cross-reactive memory joined.

One entry per CDR3 protein, called by TCRdb with MiXCR from the 5' RACE reads. The sample includes 580,000 or so distinct CDR3 sequences, 15% to 20% of them seen just once. V gave up 4 bases and J gave up 5 bases, with 14 bases separating them. The CDR3 sequence is 14 residues long. In germline, CDR1 is ENHRY, CDR2 SYGVKD. This receptor was obtained from an adult woman who had mild COVID-19 (a few samples of this study predate the infection). Cell type and time point are not known. Source material: PBMCs or a T cell subset sorted from them (not recorded which). The gene calls are TRBV10-3 and TRBJ1-1, with TRBD1 as a possible D gene (6 bases). The chain's CDR3 is CAISGTGWGTEAFF. CDR3 nucleotide sequence: TGTGCCATCAGTGGAACAGGGTGGGGGACTGAAGCTTTCTTT.